This TCR beta chain was identified in a study of CD8+ T cells in alopecia areata. General study points: Researchers reported that TCR sharing among patients proved less clear than in mice, possibly HLA-linked.

Extracted from the samples, RNA was reverse transcribed into cDNA to serve as the sequencing template. This table comes from immunoSEQ multiplex PCR, and its TCRdb copy is limited to in-frame clones, with some not included. This repertoire holds about 300,000 clones, and none appear only once. Germline trimming cut 1 base from V and 5 bases from J; bases unmatched to any gene: 1. The CDR3 is made up of 15 amino acids. The V gene's germline CDR1 is NSQYPW and CDR2 LRSPGD (reference sequence). Scientists pooled cutaneous lymph node cells and sorted them on CD4, CD8alpha, NKG2D, NKG2ACE and other markers. This clone has a handful of counts. Antigen specificity is unknown. The gene names given are mouse names. The read ends 3 residues early relative to the CDR3; the germline J gene fills the gap.

This TCR was recovered from a C3H/HeJ mouse with alopecia areata. Strain MHC haplotype: H2-k. Sequencing used CD4+ T cells sorted from a lymph node. The rearrangement joins TRBV1 to TRBJ1-6; 8 nucleotides align to TRBD1. TRBJ1-6 qualifies as an ORF whose function is uncertain. CDR3 in amino acids: CTCSAGDRNNSPLYF. The covered CDR3 bases are TGCACCTGCAGTGCAGGGGACAGGAATAATTCGCCC.